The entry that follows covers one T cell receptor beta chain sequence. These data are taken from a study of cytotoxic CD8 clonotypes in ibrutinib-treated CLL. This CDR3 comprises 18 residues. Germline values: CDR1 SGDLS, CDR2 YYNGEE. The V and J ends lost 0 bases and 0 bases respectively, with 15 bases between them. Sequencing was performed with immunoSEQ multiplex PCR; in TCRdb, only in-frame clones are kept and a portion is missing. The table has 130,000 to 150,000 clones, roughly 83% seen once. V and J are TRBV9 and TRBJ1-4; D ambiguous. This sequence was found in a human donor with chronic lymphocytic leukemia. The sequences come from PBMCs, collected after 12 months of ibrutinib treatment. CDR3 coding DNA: TGTGCCAGCAGCGTAGGGTCCCGGTCGCCCGCAACTAATGAAAAACTGTTTTTT. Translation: CASSVGSRSPATNEKLFF.